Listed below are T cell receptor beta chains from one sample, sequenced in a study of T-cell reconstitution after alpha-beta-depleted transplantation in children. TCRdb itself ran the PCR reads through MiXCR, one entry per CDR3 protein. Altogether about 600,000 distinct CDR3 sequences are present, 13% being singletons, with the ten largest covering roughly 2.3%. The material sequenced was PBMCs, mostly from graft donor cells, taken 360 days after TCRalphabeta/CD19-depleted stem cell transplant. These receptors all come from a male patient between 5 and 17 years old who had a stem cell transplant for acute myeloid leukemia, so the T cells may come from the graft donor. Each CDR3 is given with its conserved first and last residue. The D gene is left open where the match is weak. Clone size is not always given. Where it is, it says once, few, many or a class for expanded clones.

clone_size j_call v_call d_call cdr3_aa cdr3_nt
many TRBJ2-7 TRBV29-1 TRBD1 CSVGGTASSYEQYF TGCAGCGTGGGTGGGACAGCCAGCTCCTACGAGCAGTACTTC
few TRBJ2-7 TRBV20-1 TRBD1 CSARAGQGFEQYF TGCAGTGCTAGAGCGGGACAGGGGTTTGAGCAGTACTTC
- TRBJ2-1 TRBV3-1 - CASSQGVSRVEQFF TGTGCCAGCAGCCAAGGTGTAAGCAGGGTTGAGCAGTTCTTC
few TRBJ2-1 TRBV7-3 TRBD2 CASSRRTGRISGGHNEQFF TGTGCCAGCAGCCGTCGGACAGGAAGGATTAGCGGGGGCCACAATGAGCAGTTCTTC
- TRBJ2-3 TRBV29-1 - CSVDLGPDTQYF TGCAGCGTTGATCTGGGTCCAGATACGCAGTATTTT
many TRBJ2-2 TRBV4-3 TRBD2 CASSQDLGLADYTGELFF TGCGCCAGCAGCCAAGATCTGGGTCTAGCGGACTACACCGGGGAGCTGTTTTTT
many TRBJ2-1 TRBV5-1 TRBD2 CASSSTSVRDNEQFF TGCGCCAGCAGCTCTACTAGCGTACGGGACAATGAGCAGTTCTTC
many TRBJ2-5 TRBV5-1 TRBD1 CASSPRDRGRQVETQYF TGCGCCAGCAGCCCCCGGGACAGGGGGCGGCAGGTAGAGACCCAGTACTTC
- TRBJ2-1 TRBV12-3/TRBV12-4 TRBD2 CASRPLGLAYNEQFF TGTGCCAGCAGACCCCTAGGACTAGCTTACAATGAGCAGTTCTTC
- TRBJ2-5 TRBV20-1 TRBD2 CSASASSGRLYQETQYF TGCAGTGCTAGTGCGTCTAGCGGGAGGTTGTACCAAGAGACCCAGTACTTC
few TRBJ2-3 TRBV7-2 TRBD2 CASSLFSGRAGYF TGTGCCAGCAGCTTATTTAGCGGGAGGGCCGGGTATTTT
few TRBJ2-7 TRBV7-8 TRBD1 CASSGGQPSYEQYF TGTGCCAGCAGCGGGGGACAGCCTTCCTACGAGCAGTACTTC
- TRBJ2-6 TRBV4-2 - CASSQDFTSGANVLTF TGTGCCAGCAGCCAAGATTTCACTTCTGGGGCCAACGTCCTGACTTTC
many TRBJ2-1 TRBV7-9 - CASSSRSGPPGEFF TGTGCCAGCAGCTCCCGCAGCGGCCCCCCGGGCGAGTTCTTC
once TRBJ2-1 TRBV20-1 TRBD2 CSANLAGGSYNEQFF TGCAGTGCTAACCTAGCGGGAGGGTCCTACAATGAGCAGTTCTTC
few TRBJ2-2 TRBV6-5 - CASSYSNGGMTGELFF TGTGCCAGCAGTTACTCGAATGGGGGGATGACCGGGGAGCTGTTTTTT
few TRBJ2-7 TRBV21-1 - CASSKGRTHEQYF TGTGCCAGCAGCAAAGGCAGGACTCACGAGCAGTACTTC
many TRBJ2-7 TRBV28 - CASERVGPLYTYEQYF TGTGCCAGCGAGCGGGTTGGACCCCTCTACACCTACGAGCAGTACTTC
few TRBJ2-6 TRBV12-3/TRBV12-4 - CASSRVSGTGVSGANVLTF TGTGCCTCCTCGAGGGTGTCGGGTACGGGAGTGTCAGGGGCCAACGTCCTGACTTTC
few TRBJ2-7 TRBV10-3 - CAISGLSPTYEQYF TGTGCCATCAGTGGGCTCAGCCCTACATACGAGCAGTACTTC
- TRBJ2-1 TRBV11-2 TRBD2 CASITRGLAGDNEQFF TGTGCCAGCATCACAAGGGGACTAGCGGGAGATAATGAGCAGTTCTTC
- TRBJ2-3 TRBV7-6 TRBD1 CASSSDLRGWSDTQYF TGTGCCAGCAGCTCCGATCTCAGGGGGTGGTCGGATACGCAGTATTTT
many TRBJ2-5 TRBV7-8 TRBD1 CASSSGRGQGQETQYF TGTGCCAGCAGCTCAGGGAGGGGACAGGGGCAAGAGACCCAGTACTTC
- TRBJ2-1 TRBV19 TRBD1 CASSIGTGAYNEQFF TGTGCCAGTAGTATAGGGACAGGGGCCTACAATGAGCAGTTCTTC